This passage covers 27 T cell receptor beta chains from one sample sequenced in a study of blood T cell repertoires in COVID-19. Method: immunoSEQ multiplex PCR; TCRdb's copy keeps in-frame clones and lacks some. There are about 250,000 clones in the sample; about 83% occur only once, and 5.5% to 6.5% lies in the top ten. The sequenced material came from peripheral blood. Receptor source: a woman of 80 years or more with COVID-19, enrolled during active disease.

The chain joins TRBV6-5 to TRBJ1-1; D may be TRBD1 (6 bases). The CDR3 has 14 amino acids. The germline V gene encodes CDR1 MNHEY and CDR2 SVGAGI. Trimming left V 7 bases short and J 7 bases short, with 19 bases between. CDR3 coding DNA: TGTGCCAGCAACCGACGGGGCAGGGGCATTGAAGCTTTCTTT. Translating gives CASNRRGRGIEAFF.

CDR3 coding DNA: TGTGCCAGCAGCTTACCCGGGGTAGTCGTCCATGAGCAGTTCTTC. Amino acids: CASSLPGVVVHEQFF. J is TRBJ2-1 and V is TRBV5-4, with TRBD2 as a possible D gene (5 bases). Trimming cost V 2 bases and J 8 bases, with 17 bases left between them. This CDR3 is built from 15 residues. From germline, CDR1 is SGHNT and CDR2 YYREEE (reference sequence).

V is TRBV5-8 and J is TRBJ2-3; perhaps TRBD2 as D (7 bases). With 0 bases removed from V and 10 bases from J, the gap between germline ends came to 12 bases. This CDR3 is 13 amino acids long. CDR1 is SGHTS and CDR2 is YDEGEE in the germline V gene. The CDR3 bases are TGTGCCAGCAGCTTGGTTCGGGGGGCCGCGCAGTATTTT. Translating gives CASSLVRGAAQYF. Using reference TRBV5-8 and TRBJ2-3 for the parts outside the CDR3, the full variable domain is EAGVTQSPTHLIKTRGQQATLRCSPISGHTSVYWYQQALGLGLQFLLWYDEGEERNRGNFPPRFSGRQFPNYSSELNVNALELEDSALYLCASSLVRGAAQYFGPGTRLTVL.

The chain employs TRBV28 and TRBJ2-1, with 11 bases lining up with TRBD2. The ends lost 10 bases at V and 2 bases at J; junction bases unmatched: 1. Germline-derived CDR1 and CDR2 are MDHEN and SYDVKM. CDR3 size: 13 residues. CDR3 loop: CAISGGAYNEQFF. CDR3 DNA: TGTGCCATTAGCGGGGGGGCCTACAATGAGCAGTTCTTC.

The chain uses TRBV6-2 or TRBV6-3 and TRBJ2-7, with D tentatively TRBD1 (5 bases). Germline V lookup: CDR1 MNHEY, CDR2 SVGEGT. The CDR3 runs to 16 residues. The ends were cut back, 5 bases at V and 3 bases at J, with 20 bases in the middle. The CDR3 nucleotides read TGTGCCAGCAGTGACCCCGACAGCTTCACTTTCTACGAGCAGTACTTC. The encoded protein is CASSDPDSFTFYEQYF.

This chain links TRBV27 with TRBJ1-1; D is perhaps TRBD1 (5 bases). This CDR3 is 13 amino acids long. V was trimmed by 8 bases and J by 2 bases, leaving 12 bases between them. Germline-derived CDR1 and CDR2 are MNHEY and SMNVEV (reference sequence). This CDR3 reads CASRGTKNTEAFF. CDR3 DNA sequence: TGTGCCAGCCGGGGGACGAAAAACACTGAAGCTTTCTTT.

The count of this clone is one. The same CDR3 also results from other DNA sequences found in this sample. This chain joins TRBV7-9 and TRBJ2-1; 8 bases are a match to TRBD2. Germline CDR1 SEHNR, CDR2 FQNEAQ (reference sequence). CDR3 length equals 15 residues. The trim removed 5 bases at V and 2 bases at J, leaving 5 bases unmatched. The CDR3 nucleotides read TGTGCCAGCAGCCCAAGCGGGGGCCCCTACAATGAGCAGTTCTTC. It specifies CASSPSGGPYNEQFF.

The V call is TRBV5-4, the J call TRBJ2-5, with 10 bases aligning to TRBD1. Trimming cost V 4 bases and J 5 bases; bases outside gene matches: 5. The germline V gene encodes CDR1 SGHNT and CDR2 YYREEE (reference sequence). This CDR3 has 14 amino acids. The CDR3 coding sequence is TGTGCCAGCAGCCGACAGGGGGCGGGGGAGACCCAGTACTTC. Translation: CASSRQGAGETQYF.

The chain couples TRBV6-6 to TRBJ1-1; D might be TRBD1 (6 bases). Trimming cost V 8 bases and J 1 base, with 14 bases left between them. The CDR3 contains 14 residues. Per the germline V gene, CDR1 is MNHNY and CDR2 is SVGAGI (reference sequence). CDR3 in DNA: TGTGCCAGCGGGACACGGGGGGGGAACACTGAAGCTTTCTTT. Its protein is CASGTRGGNTEAFF.

The chain has TRBV2 and TRBJ2-3, with 7 bases lining up with TRBD1. The V gene end was trimmed by 5 bases and the J gene end by 7 bases; junction bases not matched to a gene: 12. This CDR3 has 15 amino acids. CDR1 and CDR2 from the germline V gene are SNHLY and FYNNEI. CDR3 residues: CASSTGVPDTYTQYF. The CDR3 DNA sequence: TGTGCCAGCAGTACAGGGGTCCCCGATACTTATACGCAGTATTTT.

The chain employs TRBV5-1 and TRBJ1-2; 8 nucleotides line up with TRBD1. Germline loops: CDR1 SGHRS, CDR2 YFSETQ. The CDR3 has 13 residues. The ends lost 6 bases at V and 8 bases at J; junction bases unmatched: 9. CDR3 in amino acids: CASTTGQGGGYTF. In nucleotides, the CDR3 is TGCGCCAGCACCACTGGACAGGGCGGGGGCTACACCTTC.

The chain employs TRBV18 and TRBJ2-3; 13 bases map to TRBD2. Germline values: CDR1 KGHSH, CDR2 LQKENI. The V and J ends lost 6 bases and 5 bases, in that order; junction bases with no gene match: 8. CDR3 length: 16 residues. The DNA for the CDR3 is TGTGCCAGCTCGAAGACTAGCGGGGGGCATGGAGATACGCAGTATTTT. This translates into CASSKTSGGHGDTQYF.

J is TRBJ1-6 and V is TRBV19; TRBD1 matches at 11 bases. The CDR3 spans 15 residues. V trimming: 6 bases; J trimming: 15 bases; junction bases outside the gene matches: 13. Per germline, CDR1 LNHDA and CDR2 SQIVND (reference sequence). The CDR3 loop is CASSSGTGGPSILHF. In DNA form, the CDR3 reads TGTGCCAGTAGCTCCGGGACAGGGGGTCCTTCTATCCTCCACTTT.

The J gene is TRBJ1-2, the V gene TRBV7-6, with no clear D. This CDR3 contains 13 residues. The germline gives CDR1 SGHVS, CDR2 FNYEAQ. Between the trimmed V and J ends, which lost 5 bases and 3 bases, there was a span of 10 bases. The CDR3 coding sequence is TGTGCCAGCAGCCGCGACACCTACTATGGCTACACCTTC. Translating gives CASSRDTYYGYTF. Using reference TRBV7-6 and TRBJ1-2 for the parts outside the CDR3, the full variable domain is GAGVSQSPRYKVTKRGQDVALRCDPISGHVSLYWYRQALGQGPEFLTYFNYEAQQDKSGLPNDRFSAERPEGSISTLTIQRTEQRDSAMYRCASSRDTYYGYTFGSGTRLTVV.

DNA of the CDR3: TGTGCCAGCTCACTCCTGGACAGGGACCTGGAGCAGTACTTC. The encoded protein is CASSLLDRDLEQYF. The chain links TRBV18 to TRBJ2-7, with 8 bases lining up with TRBD1. V was pared by 4 bases and J by 7 bases, with 9 bases of the junction left unmatched. This CDR3 has 14 amino acids. In germline, CDR1 is KGHSH, CDR2 LQKENI.

V usage is TRBV2 and J usage is TRBJ2-6; 10 bases fit TRBD1. CDR1 SNHLY and CDR2 FYNNEI come from the germline V gene. The ends lost 4 bases at V and 0 bases at J; junction bases unmatched: 6. The CDR3 contains 18 residues. CDR3 sequence reads: CASSGGTGASSGANVLTF. The CDR3 DNA is TGTGCCAGCAGTGGAGGGACAGGGGCCTCCTCTGGGGCCAACGTCCTGACTTTC.

J is TRBJ2-1 and V is TRBV6-5; D perhaps matches TRBD1 (6 bases). The germline gives CDR1 MNHEY, CDR2 SVGAGI. The CDR3 runs 12 residues. The V gene lost 8 bases and the J gene lost 6 bases, with 11 bases spanning the gap. The CDR3: CASGGRGNEQFF. In nucleotides, the CDR3 is TGTGCCAGCGGAGGCAGGGGCAATGAGCAGTTCTTC.

The V gene is TRBV7-9, the J gene TRBJ2-4; TRBD1 agrees at 9 bases. This CDR3 comprises 19 residues. The junction had 15 bases not matched to a gene; V was cut back by 3 bases and J by 3 bases. Germline V CDR1 and CDR2: SEHNR, FQNEAQ (reference sequence). The CDR3 DNA reads as TGTGCCAGCAGCTTTCAGCGCACAGGGGGCCGTGAGGGCAAAAACATTCAGTACTTC. It codes for CASSFQRTGGREGKNIQYF.

This clone was detected only once. The chain is built from TRBV30 and TRBJ2-2, with 8 bases matching TRBD1. Trimming cost V 5 bases and J 8 bases; bases outside gene matches: 4. This CDR3 comprises 12 residues. Germline assignment: CDR1 GTSNPN and CDR2 SVGIG (reference sequence). The CDR3 loop is CAWARGPGELFF. The CDR3 DNA reads as TGTGCCTGGGCCAGGGGGCCGGGGGAGCTGTTTTTT. The complete variable domain, with remaining parts taken from reference TRBV30 and TRBJ2-2, reads SQTIHQWPATLVQPVGSPLSLECTVEGTSNPNLYWYRQAAGRGLQLLFYSVGIGQISSEVPQNLSASRPQDRQFILSSKKLLLSDSGFYLCAWARGPGELFFGEGSRLTVL.

J is TRBJ1-2 and V is TRBV3-1 (or the pseudogene TRBV3-2); D not certain. The CDR3 is 14 residues long. Trimming stripped 1 base from V and 0 bases from J, with 6 bases between. Looked up from germline, CDR1 is LGHDT and CDR2 is YNNKEL (reference sequence). CDR3 loop: CASSQARSNYGYTF. In nucleotides, the CDR3 is TGTGCCAGCAGCCAAGCCAGGTCTAACTATGGCTACACCTTC.

The chain links TRBV11-2 to TRBJ2-7, with 8 bases aligning to TRBD2. CDR3 length equals 17 residues. Germline assignment: CDR1 SGHAT and CDR2 FQNNGV. J gave up 0 bases and V 2 bases, and 9 bases lay outside the gene matches. This chain's CDR3 is CASSLSFASGYSYEQYF. CDR3 coding DNA: TGTGCCAGCAGCTTATCCTTCGCTAGCGGGTACTCCTACGAGCAGTACTTC.

This chain connects TRBV30 to TRBJ2-3; TRBD2 aligns across 7 bases. Trimming at V came to 0 bases and at J to 0 bases, leaving 9 bases not matched to a gene. Germline V CDR1 and CDR2: GTSNPN, SVGIG (reference sequence). This CDR3 contains 17 residues. CDR3 region: CAWSVSGGRASTDTQYF. In DNA, the CDR3 is TGTGCCTGGAGTGTAAGCGGAGGGAGGGCTAGCACAGATACGCAGTATTTT.

The rearrangement uses TRBV6-5 and TRBJ1-3; a possible D gene is TRBD1 (5 bases). This CDR3 has 13 amino acids. Trimming cost V 6 bases and J 4 bases, with 10 bases left between them. CDR1 is MNHEY, CDR2 SVGAGI, per germline. CDR3 amino acids: CASRAPGGNTIYF. The CDR3, as DNA: TGTGCCAGCAGAGCCCCAGGGGGAAACACCATATATTTT.

This chain connects TRBV5-1 to TRBJ2-2, with a tentative D call TRBD2 (5 bases). The CDR3 totals 14 residues. Germline assignment: CDR1 SGHRS and CDR2 YFSETQ. V was trimmed by 5 bases and J by 7 bases, leaving 15 bases between them. The CDR3 DNA follows: TGCGCCAGCAGAGTCGACCCCGGGAACGGGGAGCTGTTTTTT. Translation: CASRVDPGNGELFF. Using reference TRBV5-1 and TRBJ2-2 for the parts outside the CDR3, the full variable domain is KAGVTQTPRYLIKTRGQQVTLSCSPISGHRSVSWYQQTPGQGLQFLFEYFSETQRNKGNFPGRFSGRQFSNSRSEMNVSTLELGDSALYLCASRVDPGNGELFFGEGSRLTVL.

V gene TRBV4-1 combines with J gene TRBJ1-2; 8 positions agree with TRBD1. CDR3 length: 13 residues. Germline trimming cut 9 bases from V and 4 bases from J; bases unmatched to any gene: 7. Germline-derived CDR1 and CDR2 are MGHRA and YSYEKL. CDR3 sequence: CASGLQGGYGYTF. The CDR3 DNA reads as TGCGCCAGTGGGTTACAGGGGGGCTATGGCTACACCTTC.

The V gene is TRBV10-3, the J gene TRBJ1-1; D possibly corresponds to TRBD1 (6 bases). The ends were cut back, 6 bases at V and 2 bases at J, with 10 bases in the middle. Germline V lookup: CDR1 ENHRY, CDR2 SYGVKD. CDR3 size: 13 residues. The CDR3 here is CAIRRDINTEAFF. The CDR3 DNA follows: TGTGCCATCAGACGGGACATCAACACTGAAGCTTTCTTT.

The V and J genes are TRBV10-3 and TRBJ1-1; possibly TRBD1 for D (5 bases). This CDR3 region has 14 residues. V dropped 3 bases and J dropped 1 base, with 9 bases sitting between them. Germline CDR1 is ENHRY and CDR2 is SYGVKD. This chain's CDR3 is CAISETGKNTEAFF. The DNA of the CDR3 is TGTGCCATCAGTGAAACAGGAAAGAACACTGAAGCTTTCTTT.